A single TCR beta chain is shown here with its context. Its binding antigen is unknown. No quality values exist for individual bases; no much larger clone is one base distant. Genomic DNA was isolated from the sorted cells so that the TCRbeta CDR3 region could be sequenced. The immunoSEQ Assay was used to sequence the TCRbeta CDR3 regions. This immuneACCESS table, as held by TCRdb, lists in-frame sequences with V and J called but not all clones. Of the missing ones, under half trace to an unresolved V gene in checked studies; the others have no known cause. A total of roughly 63,000 clones appear in this sample, nearly 90% of them only once. The top ten clones comprise approximately 12% of the sample. Patients with autoimmune disease history or receiving systemic immunosuppression were excluded from the trial. Peripheral blood for TCR sequencing was drawn from every dose cohort at baseline, at cycle 4 day 1 and at cycle 7 day 1. Samples came from an open-label, multicenter, first-in-human phase I dose-escalation trial of ivuxolimab. Adults with locally advanced or metastatic melanoma, renal cell carcinoma, hepatocellular carcinoma or head and neck squamous cell carcinoma were enrolled in the trial. Before TCR sequencing, CD4+ and CD8+ T cells were separately sorted from peripheral blood.

This entry belongs to a study of OX40 agonist ivuxolimab in advanced cancers. For context, the study as a whole: The costimulatory receptor OX40 (CD134) was targeted by ivuxolimab, a fully human IgG2 agonistic monoclonal antibody. Intravenous ivuxolimab was administered to patients every 2 weeks at six dose levels: 0.01, 0.1, 0.3, 1.5, 3 and 10 mg/kg. Of the approximately 50 dose-escalation patients, hepatocellular carcinoma was present in approximately 20, melanoma in roughly 15, renal cell carcinoma in 9 and head and neck cancer in 9. A male proportion of roughly 80% and a mean age of around 60 years, ranging from roughly 23 to 79, were recorded for the dose-escalation cohort. Prior anti-PD-1, anti-PD-L1 or anti-CTLA-4 therapy was permitted, and about two fifths of dose-escalation patients had received checkpoint inhibitors. Partial responses occurred in three dose-escalation patients: two with cutaneous melanoma and one with hepatocellular carcinoma. The purpose of peripheral TCRbeta sequencing was to test whether ivuxolimab changed TCR sequence diversity and led to clonal T-cell expansion. The paper reports the monotherapy dose-escalation portion (N of about 50 patients) of the phase I ivuxolimab trial.

Beyond this particular receptor, the publication reports: Low levels of normalized T-cell clonal expansion were also shown by some nonresponding patients. Which antigens the clonally expanded peripheral T cells were specific for was not determined. In the 0.1-3.0 mg/kg groups, partial responders had among the lowest normalized peripheral clonal expansion, particularly in CD8+ T cells. At doses of 0.1 to 3.0 mg/kg, clonal expansion of both CD4+ and CD8+ T cells in blood was seen between baseline and week 6. After ivuxolimab, expanded clones were on average more numerous among CD8+ T cells than among CD4+ T cells.

From a lookup of the germline V gene (reference sequence), CDR1 and CDR2 are SGHNT and YYREEE. Including the terminal cysteine and phenylalanine, the CDR3 comprises 16 residues. Only CDR3 DNA remains: 48 bases, in frame from the first base. Trimming takes 2 bases from V and 2 bases from J, and the germline ends sit 13 bases apart. The sequence was obtained from an adult with an advanced solid tumor such as melanoma, head and neck, liver or kidney cancer. Source: CD4+ or CD8+ T cells sorted from blood, taken in a trial of the OX40 agonist ivuxolimab. The chain was built from TRBV5-4 and TRBJ1-4; TRBD1 is a possible D gene, resting on 6 matching bases. The DNA sequence follows: TGTGCCAGCAGCTTCTTAGGGAGGGGGACTAATGAAAAACTGTTTTTT. This encodes CASSFLGRGTNEKLFF.